This T cell receptor (beta chain) came from a study of monozygotic twins with inflammatory bowel disease. The study, taken as a whole, reports: Similarity of repertoires did not differ between concordant and discordant twins, possibly from limited power.

UMIs bearing a 6-nucleotide sample barcode were added through template switching. Reanalyzing the 5' RACE reads, TCRdb keeps one entry per CDR3 protein, without DNA. The listing contains over 100,000 distinct CDR3 sequences. Regarding this clonotype: The antigen is undetermined.

The sequencing input was blood. The receptor's source is a human donor with ulcerative colitis or Crohn's disease, or a healthy co-twin of an affected twin (not recorded which).

CDR3 amino acids: CASSVYDLAGANVLTF. The rearrangement uses TRBV9 and TRBJ2-6. This CDR3 is 16 amino acids long. Per germline, CDR1 SGDLS and CDR2 YYNGEE.